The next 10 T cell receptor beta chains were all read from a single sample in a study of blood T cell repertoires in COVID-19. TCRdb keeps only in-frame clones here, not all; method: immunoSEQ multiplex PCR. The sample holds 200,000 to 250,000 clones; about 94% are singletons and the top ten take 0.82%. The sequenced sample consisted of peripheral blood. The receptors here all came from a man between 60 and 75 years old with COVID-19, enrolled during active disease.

CDR3 amino acids: CAWRQGSTRTNEKLFF. CDR3 bases: TGTGCCTGGAGGCAGGGGTCCACTCGAACTAATGAAAAACTGTTTTTT. This chain connects TRBV30 to TRBJ1-4, with a weak D call TRBD1 (6 bases). V was clipped by 3 bases and J by 1 base, with 15 bases between them. CDR1 and CDR2 from the germline V gene are GTSNPN and SVGIG (reference sequence). The CDR3 runs 16 residues.

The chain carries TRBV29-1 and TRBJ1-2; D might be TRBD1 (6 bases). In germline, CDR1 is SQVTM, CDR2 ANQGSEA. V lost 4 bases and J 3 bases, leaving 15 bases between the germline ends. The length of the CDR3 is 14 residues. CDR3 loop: CSVVHTGRDYGYTF. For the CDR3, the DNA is TGCAGCGTTGTTCATACAGGGAGGGACTATGGCTACACCTTC.

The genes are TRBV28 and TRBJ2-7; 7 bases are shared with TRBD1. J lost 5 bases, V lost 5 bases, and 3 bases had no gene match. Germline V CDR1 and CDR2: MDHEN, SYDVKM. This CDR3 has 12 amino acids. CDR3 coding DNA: TGTGCCAGCAGTCGACAGGGAAACGAGCAGTACTTC. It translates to CASSRQGNEQYF. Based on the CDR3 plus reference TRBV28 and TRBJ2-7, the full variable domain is DVKVTQSSRYLVKRTGEKVFLECVQDMDHENMFWYRQDPGLGLRLIYFSYDVKMKEKGDIPEGYSVSREKKERFSLILESASTNQTSMYLCASSRQGNEQYFGPGTRLTVT.

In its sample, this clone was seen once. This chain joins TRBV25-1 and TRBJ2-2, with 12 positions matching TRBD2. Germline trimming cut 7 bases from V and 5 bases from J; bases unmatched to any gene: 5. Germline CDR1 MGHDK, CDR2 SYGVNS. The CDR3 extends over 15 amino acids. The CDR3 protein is CASTLTSGRTGELFF. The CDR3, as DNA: TGTGCCAGCACTTTGACTAGCGGGAGAACCGGGGAGCTGTTTTTT.

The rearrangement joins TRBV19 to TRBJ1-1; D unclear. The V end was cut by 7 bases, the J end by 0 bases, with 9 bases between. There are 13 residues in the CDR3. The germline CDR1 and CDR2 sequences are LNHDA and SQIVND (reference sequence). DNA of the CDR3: TGTGCCAGTAAGGCAGCGCTGAACACTGAAGCTTTCTTT. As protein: CASKAALNTEAFF.

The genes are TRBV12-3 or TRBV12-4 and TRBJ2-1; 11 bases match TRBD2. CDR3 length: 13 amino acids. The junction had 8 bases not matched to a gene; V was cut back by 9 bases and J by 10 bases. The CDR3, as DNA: TGTGCCAGTAGCGGGAGGGTAGTGGGGGAGCAGTTCTTC. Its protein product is CASSGRVVGEQFF.

CDR3 amino acids: CASSVRGDYEQYF. CDR3 DNA: TGCGCCAGCAGCGTCCGGGGGGACTACGAGCAGTACTTC. The gene calls are TRBV5-1 and TRBJ2-7; 7 bases agree with TRBD2. Trimming cost V 4 bases and J 3 bases; bases outside gene matches: 4. The germline CDR1 and CDR2 sequences are SGHRS and YFSETQ. The CDR3 length is 13 residues.

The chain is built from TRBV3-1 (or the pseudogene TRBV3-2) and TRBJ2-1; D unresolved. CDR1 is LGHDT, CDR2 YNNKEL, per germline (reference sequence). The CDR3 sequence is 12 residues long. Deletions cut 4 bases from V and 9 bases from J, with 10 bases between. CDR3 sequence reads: CASSPTPLEQFF. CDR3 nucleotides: TGTGCCAGCAGCCCGACACCTCTTGAGCAGTTCTTC.

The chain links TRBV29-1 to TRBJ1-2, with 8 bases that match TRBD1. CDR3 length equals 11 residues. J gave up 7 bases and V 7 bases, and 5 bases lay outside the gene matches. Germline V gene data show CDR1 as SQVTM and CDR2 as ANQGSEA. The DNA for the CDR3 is TGCAGCGGGCAGGGGGCATCTGGCTACACCTTC. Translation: CSGQGASGYTF.

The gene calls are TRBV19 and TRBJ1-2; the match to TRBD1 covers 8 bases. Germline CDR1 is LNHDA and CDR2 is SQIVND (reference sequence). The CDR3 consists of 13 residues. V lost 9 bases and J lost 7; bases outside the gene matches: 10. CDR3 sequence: CASNLQGVTGYTF. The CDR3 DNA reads TGTGCCAGCAACCTACAGGGGGTAACTGGCTACACCTTC.